The 31 T cell receptor beta chains below come from one sample, sequenced in a study of shared clonotypes between healthy human individuals. Measured with immunoSEQ multiplex PCR; TCRdb has only the in-frame clones, and not every one. The data contain over a million clones, 95% to 99% of them singletons. What was sequenced was naive CD4+ T cells sorted from blood. As for subset: CD45RA+ positively selected. All receptors come from a man aged 30 to 45 in good health.

The chain joins TRBV2 to TRBJ2-5, with 12 bases aligning to TRBD1. The germline gives CDR1 SNHLY, CDR2 FYNNEI. The V gene end was trimmed by 4 bases and the J gene end by 5 bases; junction bases not matched to a gene: 2. This CDR3 has 14 amino acids. The CDR3 DNA sequence: TGTGCCAGCAGTGCGGGACAGGGGGCTGAGACCCAGTACTTC. Translation: CASSAGQGAETQYF.

J is TRBJ2-5 and V is TRBV5-1; the D is unclear. This CDR3 has 14 amino acids. The germline V gene encodes CDR1 SGHRS and CDR2 YFSETQ. V was trimmed by 5 bases and J by 0 bases, leaving 11 bases between them. The CDR3 spells CASRMDRNQETQYF. The DNA of the CDR3 is TGCGCCAGCAGAATGGACCGAAACCAAGAGACCCAGTACTTC.

The V and J genes are TRBV5-5 and TRBJ2-1, with D uncertain. The CDR3 runs 10 residues. CDR1 is SGHKS and CDR2 is YYEKEE in the germline V gene (reference sequence). With 2 bases removed from V and 10 bases from J, the gap between germline ends came to 4 bases. CDR3: CASSLREQFF. For the CDR3, the DNA is TGTGCCAGCAGCTTACGGGAGCAGTTCTTC. The full variable domain, completed using reference TRBV5-5 and TRBJ2-1, is DAGVTQSPTHLIKTRGQQVTLRCSPISGHKSVSWYQQVLGQGPQFIFQYYEKEERGRGNFPDRFSARQFPNYSSELNVNALLLGDSALYLCASSLREQFFGPGTRLTVL.

This clone was observed a single time. The chain couples TRBV28 to TRBJ2-2; D may be TRBD1 (6 bases). This CDR3 contains 15 residues. Trimming removed 2 bases from V and 3 bases from J, with 10 bases in between. CDR1 and CDR2 from the germline V gene are MDHEN and SYDVKM. The CDR3 DNA reads TGTGCCAGCAGTTTAGGGACATTGTACACCGGGGAGCTGTTTTTT. Translated, it gives CASSLGTLYTGELFF.

J is TRBJ2-7 and V is TRBV5-1; tentatively, D is TRBD1 (5 bases). Germline CDR1 is SGHRS and CDR2 is YFSETQ. Trimming removed 4 bases from V and 6 bases from J, with 17 bases in between. This CDR3 has 14 residues. The CDR3 is CASSLQIGAGEQYF. The DNA for the CDR3 is TGCGCCAGCAGCCTACAGATAGGGGCAGGCGAGCAGTACTTC.

The chain uses TRBV15 and TRBJ1-2; 9 nucleotides line up with TRBD1. The germline gives CDR1 LNHNV, CDR2 YYDKDF (reference sequence). The CDR3 covers 14 residues. The junction had 1 base not matched to a gene; V was cut back by 1 base and J by 4 bases. The CDR3 DNA follows: TGTGCCACCAGCAGAGCGGACAGGGGCTATGGCTACACCTTC. Translating it yields CATSRADRGYGYTF.

This clone was recorded once. V and J are TRBV10-3 and TRBJ2-2; D is unclear. The CDR3 runs 16 residues. Germline loops: CDR1 ENHRY, CDR2 SYGVKD. Trimming took 3 bases from V and 1 from J, leaving 12 bases between them. The CDR3 sequence is CAISESSRENTGELFF. In DNA form, the CDR3 reads TGTGCCATCAGTGAATCTAGTAGGGAGAACACCGGGGAGCTGTTTTTT.

The chain employs TRBV7-9 and TRBJ1-1; D is unclear. The CDR3 contains 15 residues. Germline V gene lookup returns CDR1 SEHNR and CDR2 FQNEAQ (reference sequence). V lost 5 bases, J lost 0 bases, and 13 bases lay in between. CDR3 region: CASSPRVGMNTEAFF. The CDR3 coding sequence is TGTGCCAGCAGCCCAAGGGTGGGCATGAACACTGAAGCTTTCTTT.

The chain is built from TRBV2 and TRBJ1-1; no definite D call. CDR3 length equals 13 residues. Germline CDR1 and CDR2: SNHLY and FYNNEI. The ends were cut back, 3 bases at V and 8 bases at J, with 13 bases in the middle. CDR3 loop: CASSDDQDLEAFF. CDR3 DNA: TGTGCCAGCAGTGACGATCAGGATCTCGAAGCTTTCTTT.

This clone came up once. The gene calls are TRBV7-2 and TRBJ1-2; 7 nucleotides align to TRBD1. CDR1 and CDR2 (germline): SGHTA, FQGNSA. The CDR3 loop spans 14 amino acids. V lost 2 bases to trimming and J lost 5 bases; unmatched junction nucleotides: 5. DNA of the CDR3: TGTGCCAGCAGCTTATGGACAGGAGATTATGGCTACACCTTC. Translated: CASSLWTGDYGYTF.

J is TRBJ2-4 and V is TRBV5-1; 12 positions agree with TRBD2. The CDR3 is 21 residues long. V was clipped by 1 base and J by 0 bases; unmatched bases: 14. CDR1 is SGHRS and CDR2 is YFSETQ in the germline V gene. The CDR3 DNA reads TGCGCCAGCAGCTTGATCTGGGGACTAGCGGGTCGGATGTTAGCCAAAAACATTCAGTACTTC. This gives the protein CASSLIWGLAGRMLAKNIQYF.

This clone was recorded once. The same CDR3 is also encoded by other DNA sequences in this sample. V is TRBV28 and J is TRBJ2-7; D unclear. This CDR3 has 12 residues. V lost 2 bases, J lost 6 bases, and 8 bases lay in between. CDR1 is MDHEN and CDR2 is SYDVKM in the germline V gene. DNA for the CDR3: TGTGCCAGCAGTTTAGTAGGGTCCGAGCAGTACTTC. Translation: CASSLVGSEQYF.

V usage is TRBV5-4 and J usage is TRBJ2-5; D gene ambiguous. Germline V gene lookup returns CDR1 SGHNT and CDR2 YYREEE (reference sequence). V gave up 0 bases and J gave up 9 bases, with 12 bases separating them. The CDR3 loop spans 13 amino acids. The CDR3 region is CASSLGPLESQYF. The CDR3, as DNA: TGTGCCAGCAGCTTGGGTCCGCTCGAGTCCCAGTACTTC.

The V and J genes are TRBV29-1 and TRBJ2-6; TRBD2 matches 7 bases. This CDR3 has 15 residues. From germline, CDR1 is SQVTM and CDR2 ANQGSEA. The junction had 5 bases not matched to a gene; V was cut back by 5 bases and J by 1 base. The CDR3 is CSVPREGSGANVLTF. DNA for the CDR3: TGCAGCGTTCCCAGGGAGGGATCTGGGGCCAACGTCCTGACTTTC.

Comments on this clone: The same CDR3 is also encoded by other DNA sequences in this sample. The chain combines TRBV18 with TRBJ2-7, with unresolved D. Germline V lookup: CDR1 KGHSH, CDR2 LQKENI. This CDR3 region has 13 residues. Trimming removed 0 bases at V and 0 bases at J, with 3 bases between. CDR3 nucleotides: TGTGCCAGCTCACCACCTTCCTCCTACGAGCAGTACTTC. As protein: CASSPPSSYEQYF.

The J gene is TRBJ2-1, the V gene TRBV6-6; D is possibly TRBD1 (6 bases). CDR1 is MNHNY and CDR2 is SVGAGI in the germline V gene (reference sequence). V shed 6 bases and J shed 7 bases, with 19 bases lying between them. The CDR3 contains 15 residues. The CDR3 region has the DNA TGTGCCAGCAGGGAACAGGGCACCTTCCATAATGAGCAGTTCTTC. This codes for CASREQGTFHNEQFF.

The genes are TRBV15 and TRBJ2-3, with D possibly being TRBD1 or TRBD2 (5 bases each). The CDR3 has 16 residues. V lost 5 bases, J lost 7 bases, and 22 bases lay in between. CDR1 and CDR2 from the germline V gene are LNHNV and YYDKDF (reference sequence). The chain's CDR3 is CATSRFIWDQSNTQYF. The CDR3 DNA follows: TGTGCCACCAGCCGATTTATTTGGGACCAATCAAATACGCAGTATTTT.

This chain's CDR3 is CASNPAGLAGIYNEQFF. The CDR3 DNA sequence: TGTGCCAGCAATCCCGCAGGACTAGCGGGAATCTACAATGAGCAGTTCTTC. The chain uses TRBV28 and TRBJ2-1; 12 bases fit TRBD2. The germline V gene encodes CDR1 MDHEN and CDR2 SYDVKM. The CDR3 consists of 17 residues. J lost 3 bases, V lost 7 bases, and 10 bases had no gene match. The variable domain in full, with the rest retrieved from reference TRBV28 and TRBJ2-1, is DVKVTQSSRYLVKRTGEKVFLECVQDMDHENMFWYRQDPGLGLRLIYFSYDVKMKEKGDIPEGYSVSREKKERFSLILESASTNQTSMYLCASNPAGLAGIYNEQFFGPGTRLTVL.

The chain is built from TRBV18 and TRBJ2-2; TRBD1 matches 7 bases. The germline gives CDR1 KGHSH, CDR2 LQKENI. The CDR3 spans 16 residues. V dropped 2 bases and J dropped 6; count of bases not matched to a gene: 9. The CDR3, as DNA: TGTGCCAGCTCACCAGGGCAGGGGGTGATCGCCGGGGAGCTGTTTTTT. Protein sequence: CASSPGQGVIAGELFF.

With regard to this clone: The sample contains more than one DNA sequence encoding this CDR3. V and J are TRBV5-4 and TRBJ2-7; D gene unclear. Germline values: CDR1 SGHNT, CDR2 YYREEE (reference sequence). V lost 0 bases and J 2 bases, leaving 6 bases between the germline ends. The CDR3 covers 13 residues. The CDR3 is CASSLGPPYEQYF. In nucleotides, the CDR3 is TGTGCCAGCAGCTTGGGCCCCCCCTACGAGCAGTACTTC.

The chain employs TRBV7-2 and TRBJ2-7, with a weak D call TRBD1 (5 bases). The V end lost 6 bases, the J end lost 3 bases, and 12 bases lay between the germline ends. The CDR3 spans 13 residues. In germline, CDR1 is SGHTA, CDR2 FQGNSA. CDR3 residues: CASSSRVYYEQYF. In DNA, the CDR3 is TGTGCCAGCAGTTCCAGGGTTTACTACGAGCAGTACTTC.

This chain joins TRBV19 and TRBJ2-3; TRBD1 is a possible D gene (6 bases). CDR1 is LNHDA, CDR2 SQIVND, per germline (reference sequence). CDR3 size: 15 residues. V was shortened by 3 bases and J by 3 bases, with 13 bases between the two germline ends. CDR3 sequence: CASSIGGHSTDTQYF. CDR3 coding DNA: TGTGCCAGTAGTATTGGGGGACATAGTACAGATACGCAGTATTTT.

The gene calls are TRBV19 and TRBJ2-2; TRBD2 matches 8 bases. This CDR3 is built from 16 residues. Germline lookup yields CDR1 LNHDA and CDR2 SQIVND (reference sequence). V was pared by 3 bases and J by 1 base, with 4 bases of the junction left unmatched. The CDR3 sequence: CASSIRLAGNTGELFF. The CDR3, as DNA: TGTGCCAGTAGTATCAGGCTAGCGGGGAACACCGGGGAGCTGTTTTTT.

The sample holds one count of this clone. The rearrangement uses TRBV25-1 and TRBJ2-6, with a possible D match to TRBD1 (6 bases). The V gene lost 0 bases and the J gene lost 4 bases, with 10 bases spanning the gap. CDR1 is MGHDK, CDR2 SYGVNS, per germline. The CDR3 is made up of 16 amino acids. The DNA of the CDR3 is TGTGCCAGCAGTGAATATCAGGGGAACGGGGCCAACGTCCTGACTTTC. Translated: CASSEYQGNGANVLTF.

The gene calls are TRBV29-1 and TRBJ1-2; 9 nucleotides line up with TRBD1. The ends lost 4 bases at V and 5 bases at J; junction bases unmatched: 8. The germline CDR1 and CDR2 sequences are SQVTM and ANQGSEA. The CDR3 totals 14 residues. Written as DNA, the CDR3 is TGCAGCGTTGCTCCGGACAGGGGCAAATATGGCTACACCTTC. Amino acids: CSVAPDRGKYGYTF.

The chain employs TRBV19 and TRBJ2-7; the D is unclear. The V end was cut by 1 base, the J end by 5 bases, with 12 bases between. CDR1 and CDR2 (germline): LNHDA, SQIVND (reference sequence). The CDR3 contains 14 residues. In nucleotides, the CDR3 is TGTGCCAGTAGTATAGGAACAGCGAGAAACGAGCAGTACTTC. Translating it yields CASSIGTARNEQYF.

This rearrangement joins TRBV19 to TRBJ2-5, with TRBD1 matching 7 bases. The junction had 9 bases not matched to a gene; V was cut back by 1 base and J by 7 bases. CDR3 length: 15 amino acids. CDR1 and CDR2 (germline): LNHDA, SQIVND (reference sequence). As DNA, the CDR3 is TGTGCCAGTAGTATAGGACAGGGAGCCTTGAGGACCCAGTACTTC. Its translation is CASSIGQGALRTQYF.

The genes are TRBV28 and TRBJ1-2; D is unclear. Looked up from germline, CDR1 is MDHEN and CDR2 is SYDVKM. Trimming removed 7 bases from V and 8 bases from J, with 14 bases in between. The CDR3 is 12 amino acids. Here the CDR3 DNA reads TGTGCCAGCACTTCCTCCTTGAGAGGCTACACCTTC. The encoded protein is CASTSSLRGYTF.

The rearrangement links TRBV13 to TRBJ2-1; weak D call: TRBD2 (6 bases). The CDR3 sequence is 16 residues long. The V end was cut by 6 bases, the J end by 0 bases, with 15 bases between. CDR1 is PRHDT and CDR2 is FYEKMQ in the germline V gene (reference sequence). CDR3 sequence (DNA): TGTGCCAGCAGTCAAATAGCGGAAGTCTCCTACAATGAGCAGTTCTTC. Protein sequence: CASSQIAEVSYNEQFF. The variable domain in full, completed from reference TRBV13 and TRBJ2-1, reads AAGVIQSPRHLIKEKRETATLKCYPIPRHDTVYWYQQGPGQDPQFLISFYEKMQSDKGSIPDRFSAQQFSDYHSELNMSSLELGDSALYFCASSQIAEVSYNEQFFGPGTRLTVL.

The rearrangement joins TRBV29-1 to TRBJ2-7, with D perhaps TRBD1 or TRBD2 (6 bases each). Trimming cost V 4 bases and J 0 bases, with 16 bases left between them. Per germline, CDR1 SQVTM and CDR2 ANQGSEA. CDR3 length: 15 residues. The CDR3 DNA reads as TGCAGCGTTGCGTACCGTCCGGGGGCCTCCTACGAGCAGTACTTC. Its translation: CSVAYRPGASYEQYF.

The chain recombines TRBV6-5 with TRBJ2-3, with 7 nucleotides matching TRBD2. Germline CDR1 MNHEY, CDR2 SVGAGI. V shed 2 bases, J shed 6 bases, and the junction held 5 bases outside the gene matches. The CDR3 extends over 14 amino acids. The CDR3 is CASSYMGGSDTQYF. The CDR3 DNA follows: TGTGCCAGCAGTTACATGGGCGGGAGTGATACGCAGTATTTT.